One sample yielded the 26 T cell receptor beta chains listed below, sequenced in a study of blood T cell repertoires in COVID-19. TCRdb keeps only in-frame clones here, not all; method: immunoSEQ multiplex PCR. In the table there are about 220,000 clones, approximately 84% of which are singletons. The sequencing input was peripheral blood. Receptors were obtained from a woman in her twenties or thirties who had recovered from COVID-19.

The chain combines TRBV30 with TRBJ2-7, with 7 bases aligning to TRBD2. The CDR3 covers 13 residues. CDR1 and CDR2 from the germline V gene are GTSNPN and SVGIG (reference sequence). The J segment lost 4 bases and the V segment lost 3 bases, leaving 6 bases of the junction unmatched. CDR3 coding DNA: TGTGCCTGGAGCTATGGGGGAGGGTACGAGCAGTACTTC. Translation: CAWSYGGGYEQYF.

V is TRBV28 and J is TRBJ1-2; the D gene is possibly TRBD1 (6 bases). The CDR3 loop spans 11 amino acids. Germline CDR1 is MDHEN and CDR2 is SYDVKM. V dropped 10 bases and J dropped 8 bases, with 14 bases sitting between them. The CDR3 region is CATRGAGGYTF. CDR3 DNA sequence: TGTGCCACCCGGGGGGCAGGCGGCTACACCTTC.

CDR3 bases: TGCGCCAGCAGCTGGCAGGGGCAGGGCTATGGCTACACCTTC. Translated, it gives CASSWQGQGYGYTF. The J gene is TRBJ1-2, the V gene TRBV5-1; the D gene is possibly TRBD1 (6 bases). The CDR3 contains 14 residues. V lost 3 bases, J lost 4 bases, and 13 bases lay in between. CDR1 and CDR2 from the germline V gene are SGHRS and YFSETQ.

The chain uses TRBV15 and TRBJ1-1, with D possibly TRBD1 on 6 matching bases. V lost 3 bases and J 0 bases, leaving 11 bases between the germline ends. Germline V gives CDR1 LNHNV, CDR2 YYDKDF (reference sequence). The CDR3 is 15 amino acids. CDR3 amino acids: CATSSSGTMNTEAFF. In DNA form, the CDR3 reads TGTGCCACCAGCAGTTCCGGGACAATGAACACTGAAGCTTTCTTT.

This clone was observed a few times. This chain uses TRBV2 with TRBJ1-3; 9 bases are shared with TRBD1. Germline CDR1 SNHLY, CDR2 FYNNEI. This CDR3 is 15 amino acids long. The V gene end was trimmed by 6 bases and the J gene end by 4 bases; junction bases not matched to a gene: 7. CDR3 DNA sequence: TGTGCCAGCAGGCCGACAGGGGGAGGAGGAAACACCATATATTTT. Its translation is CASRPTGGGGNTIYF.

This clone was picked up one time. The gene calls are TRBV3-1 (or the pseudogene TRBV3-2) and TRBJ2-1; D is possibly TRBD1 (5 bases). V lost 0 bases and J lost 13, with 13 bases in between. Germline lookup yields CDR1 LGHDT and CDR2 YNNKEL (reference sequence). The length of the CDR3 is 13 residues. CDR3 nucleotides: TGTGCCAGCAGCCAAGAGGGTCCAGGGCGTCAGTTCTTC. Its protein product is CASSQEGPGRQFF.

CDR3 in DNA: TGTGCCAGCAGTTATGGGGGGATAGACAATGAGCAGTTCTTC. Protein sequence: CASSYGGIDNEQFF. V is TRBV27 and J is TRBJ2-1; perhaps TRBD2 as D (6 bases). Germline lookup yields CDR1 MNHEY and CDR2 SMNVEV (reference sequence). Trimming pared 4 bases from V and 5 bases from J, leaving 12 bases between. The CDR3 covers 14 residues.

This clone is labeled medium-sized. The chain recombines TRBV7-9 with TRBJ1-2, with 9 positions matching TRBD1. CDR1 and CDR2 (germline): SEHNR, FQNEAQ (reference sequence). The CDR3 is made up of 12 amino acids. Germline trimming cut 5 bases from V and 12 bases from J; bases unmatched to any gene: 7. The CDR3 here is CASSPGQGVNTF. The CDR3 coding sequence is TGTGCCAGCAGCCCGGGACAGGGCGTCAACACCTTC. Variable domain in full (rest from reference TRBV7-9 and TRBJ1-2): DTGVSQNPRHKITKRGQNVTFRCDPISEHNRLYWYRQTLGQGPEFLTYFQNEAQLEKSRLLSDRFSAERPKGSFSTLEIQRTEQGDSAMYLCASSPGQGVNTFGSGTRLTVV.

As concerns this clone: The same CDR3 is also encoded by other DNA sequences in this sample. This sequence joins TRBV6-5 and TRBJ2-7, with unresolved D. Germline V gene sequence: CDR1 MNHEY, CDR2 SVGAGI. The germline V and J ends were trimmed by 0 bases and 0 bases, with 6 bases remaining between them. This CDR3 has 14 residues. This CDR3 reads CASSYSSSSYEQYF. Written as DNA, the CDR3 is TGTGCCAGCAGTTACTCTAGTAGCTCCTACGAGCAGTACTTC.

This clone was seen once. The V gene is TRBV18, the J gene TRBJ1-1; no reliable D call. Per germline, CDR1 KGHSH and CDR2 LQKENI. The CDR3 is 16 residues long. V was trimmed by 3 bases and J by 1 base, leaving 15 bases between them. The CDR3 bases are TGTGCCAGCTCACCCGGGGTAGCGAGAGCGAACACTGAAGCTTTCTTT. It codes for CASSPGVARANTEAFF.

This CDR3 is CASSQSLWTLSYNEQFF. The CDR3 DNA follows: TGTGCCAGCAGCCAATCGCTGTGGACACTTTCCTACAATGAGCAGTTCTTC. The rearrangement joins TRBV16 to TRBJ2-1, with D possibly being TRBD1 (5 bases). From germline, CDR1 is KGHSY and CDR2 FQNENV. V shed 0 bases and J shed 1 base, with 13 bases lying between them. The CDR3 is made up of 17 amino acids.

CDR3 loop: CASSLRGLLLNTEAFF. In DNA, the CDR3 is TGTGCCAGCAGTTTACGGGGTCTGTTGTTGAACACTGAAGCTTTCTTT. The chain employs TRBV28 and TRBJ1-1; D gene unclear. V was clipped by 2 bases and J by 0 bases, with 13 bases between them. The CDR3 totals 16 residues. The germline V gene has CDR1 MDHEN and CDR2 SYDVKM.

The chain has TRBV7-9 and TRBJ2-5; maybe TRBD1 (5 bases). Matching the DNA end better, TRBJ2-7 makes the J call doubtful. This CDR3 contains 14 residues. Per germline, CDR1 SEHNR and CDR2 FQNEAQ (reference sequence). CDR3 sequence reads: CASSLQGKAYEQYF. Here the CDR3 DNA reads TGTGCCAGCAGCTTACAGGGAAAAGCGTACGAGCAGTACTTC.

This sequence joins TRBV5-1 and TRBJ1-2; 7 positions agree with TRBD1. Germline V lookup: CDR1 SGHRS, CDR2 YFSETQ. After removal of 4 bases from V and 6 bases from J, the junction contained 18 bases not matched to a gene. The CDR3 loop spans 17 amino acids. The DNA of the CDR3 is TGCGCCAGCAGCCCGGGAGTTGGGCGGAGGGGGCTAGATGGCTACACCTTC. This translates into CASSPGVGRRGLDGYTF.

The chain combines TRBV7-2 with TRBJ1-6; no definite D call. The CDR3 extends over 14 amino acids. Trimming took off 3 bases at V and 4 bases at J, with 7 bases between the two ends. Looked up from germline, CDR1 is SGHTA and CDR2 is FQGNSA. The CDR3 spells CASSLSGYNSPLHF. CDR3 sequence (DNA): TGTGCCAGCAGCTTGTCAGGTTATAATTCACCCCTCCACTTT. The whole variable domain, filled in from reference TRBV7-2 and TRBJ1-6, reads GAGVSQSPSNKVTEKGKDVELRCDPISGHTALYWYRQSLGQGLEFLIYFQGNSAPDKSGLPSDRFSAERTGGSVSTLTIQRTQQEDSAVYLCASSLSGYNSPLHFGNGTRLTVT.

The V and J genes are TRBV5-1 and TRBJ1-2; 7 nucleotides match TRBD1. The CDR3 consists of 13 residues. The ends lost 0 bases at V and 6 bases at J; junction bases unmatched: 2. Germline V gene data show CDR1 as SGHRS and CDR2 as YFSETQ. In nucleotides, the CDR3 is TGCGCCAGCAGCTTGGGGCAGGGGGATGGCTACACCTTC. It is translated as CASSLGQGDGYTF.

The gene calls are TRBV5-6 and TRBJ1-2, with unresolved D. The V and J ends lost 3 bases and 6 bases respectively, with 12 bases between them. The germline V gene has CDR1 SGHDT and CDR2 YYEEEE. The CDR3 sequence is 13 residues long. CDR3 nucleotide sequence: TGTGCCAGCAGCTCAGGCCCACCAGATGGCTACACCTTC. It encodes CASSSGPPDGYTF.

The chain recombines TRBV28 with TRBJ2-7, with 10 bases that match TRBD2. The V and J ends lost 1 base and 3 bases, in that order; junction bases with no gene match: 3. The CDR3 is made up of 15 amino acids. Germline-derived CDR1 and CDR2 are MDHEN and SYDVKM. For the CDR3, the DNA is TGTGCCAGCAGTTTATATGCTAGCGGGAGCTACGAGCAGTACTTC. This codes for CASSLYASGSYEQYF.

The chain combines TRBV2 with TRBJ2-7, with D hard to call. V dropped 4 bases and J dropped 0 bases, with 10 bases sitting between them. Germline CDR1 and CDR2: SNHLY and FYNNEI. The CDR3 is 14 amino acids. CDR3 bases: TGTGCCAGCAGTGCTACCCTGAGCTCCTACGAGCAGTACTTC. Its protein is CASSATLSSYEQYF.

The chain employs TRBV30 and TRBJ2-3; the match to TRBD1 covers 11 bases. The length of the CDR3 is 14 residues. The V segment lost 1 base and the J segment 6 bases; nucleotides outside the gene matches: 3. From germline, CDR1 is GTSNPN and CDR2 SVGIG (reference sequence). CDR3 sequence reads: CAWSEGQGADTQYF. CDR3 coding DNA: TGTGCCTGGAGTGAAGGACAGGGGGCTGATACGCAGTATTTT.

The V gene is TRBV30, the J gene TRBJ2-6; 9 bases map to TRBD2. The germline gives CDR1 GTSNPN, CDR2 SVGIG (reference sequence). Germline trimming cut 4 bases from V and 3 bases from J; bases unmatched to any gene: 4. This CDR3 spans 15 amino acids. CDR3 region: CAWTSAGGGANVLTF. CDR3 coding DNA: TGTGCCTGGACATCAGCGGGAGGTGGGGCCAACGTCCTGACTTTC. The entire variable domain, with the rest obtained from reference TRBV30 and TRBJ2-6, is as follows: SQTIHQWPATLVQPVGSPLSLECTVEGTSNPNLYWYRQAAGRGLQLLFYSVGIGQISSEVPQNLSASRPQDRQFILSSKKLLLSDSGFYLCAWTSAGGGANVLTFGAGSRLTVL.

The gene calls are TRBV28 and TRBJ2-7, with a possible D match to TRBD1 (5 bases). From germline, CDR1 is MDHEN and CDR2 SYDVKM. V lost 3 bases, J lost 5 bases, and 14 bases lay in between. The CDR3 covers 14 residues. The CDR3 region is CASSFLGQGHEQYF. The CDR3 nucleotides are TGTGCCAGCAGTTTTCTGGGGCAGGGTCACGAGCAGTACTTC.

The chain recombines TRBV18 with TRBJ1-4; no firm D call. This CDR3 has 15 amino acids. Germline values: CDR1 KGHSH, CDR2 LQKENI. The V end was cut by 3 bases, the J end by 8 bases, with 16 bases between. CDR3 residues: CASSPWAGVGEKLFF. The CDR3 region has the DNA TGTGCCAGCTCACCTTGGGCAGGTGTAGGCGAAAAACTGTTTTTT.

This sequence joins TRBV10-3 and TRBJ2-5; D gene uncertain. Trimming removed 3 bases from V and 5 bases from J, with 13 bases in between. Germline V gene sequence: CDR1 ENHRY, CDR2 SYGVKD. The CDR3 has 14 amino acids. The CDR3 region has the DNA TGTGCCATCAGTGACCAAGAGAAGATGGAGACCCAGTACTTC. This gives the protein CAISDQEKMETQYF.

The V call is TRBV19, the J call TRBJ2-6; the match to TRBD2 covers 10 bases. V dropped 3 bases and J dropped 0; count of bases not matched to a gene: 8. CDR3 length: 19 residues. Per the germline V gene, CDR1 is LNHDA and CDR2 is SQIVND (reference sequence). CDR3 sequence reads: CASSIATSGSYSGANVLTF. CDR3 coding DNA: TGTGCCAGTAGTATTGCGACTAGCGGGTCGTACTCTGGGGCCAACGTCCTGACTTTC.

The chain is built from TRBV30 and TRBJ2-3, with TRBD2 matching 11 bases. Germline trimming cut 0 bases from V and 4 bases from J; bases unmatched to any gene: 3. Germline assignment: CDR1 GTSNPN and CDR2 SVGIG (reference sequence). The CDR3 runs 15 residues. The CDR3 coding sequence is TGTGCCTGGAGTGTACTAGCGGGAGTGCCAGATACGCAGTATTTT. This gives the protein CAWSVLAGVPDTQYF.